Below, 28 T cell receptor beta chains from the same sample are listed, as sequenced in a study of blood T cell repertoires in COVID-19. Produced via immunoSEQ multiplex PCR; TCRdb's table is partial and in-frame only. The repertoire has approximately 150,000 clones, about 79% of them found once; the top ten carry roughly 10%. Material for sequencing was peripheral blood. These receptors were collected from a man aged 55 to 70 with active or convalescent COVID-19.

In its sample, this clone was seen once. The V and J genes are TRBV6-5 and TRBJ1-3; no clear D. This CDR3 spans 12 amino acids. V was clipped by 6 bases and J by 3 bases, with 6 bases between them. Germline lookup yields CDR1 MNHEY and CDR2 SVGAGI. The DNA for the CDR3 is TGTGCCAGCAGCTCAGGTGGAAACACCATATATTTT. It codes for CASSSGGNTIYF.

The chain links TRBV28 to TRBJ2-3, with TRBD2 as a possible D gene (5 bases). The germline gives CDR1 MDHEN, CDR2 SYDVKM. The CDR3 is 14 amino acids. V shed 6 bases and J shed 0 bases, with 10 bases lying between them. The CDR3: CASSPRGSTDTQYF. CDR3 DNA sequence: TGTGCCAGCAGCCCTCGGGGAAGCACAGATACGCAGTATTTT.

The chain joins TRBV12-5 to TRBJ2-5; 12 nucleotides agree with TRBD2. V trimming: 0 bases; J trimming: 4 bases; junction bases outside the gene matches: 9. The CDR3 spans 18 residues. Germline CDR1 reads LGHNT; CDR2 reads FRNRAP. CDR3 DNA sequence: TGTGCTAGTGGTTTGGTAGTTGGGGGACTAGCGGGTAGAGAGACCCAGTACTTC. Its protein product is CASGLVVGGLAGRETQYF.

CDR3 loop: CASSFAVRETQYF. CDR3 nucleotides: TGTGCCAGTAGTTTTGCGGTACGAGAGACCCAGTACTTC. The chain links TRBV19 to TRBJ2-5; D is ambiguous. Trimming cost V 5 bases and J 4 bases, with 11 bases left between them. The CDR3 runs to 13 residues. Germline-derived CDR1 and CDR2 are LNHDA and SQIVND (reference sequence).

The chain recombines TRBV11-2 with TRBJ1-2; D uncertain. Germline values: CDR1 SGHAT, CDR2 FQNNGV. This CDR3 has 13 residues. V shed 2 bases and J shed 5 bases, with 9 bases lying between them. CDR3 protein: CASSLPGMYGYTF. Written as DNA, the CDR3 is TGTGCCAGCAGCTTACCGGGAATGTATGGCTACACCTTC.

The chain has TRBV14 and TRBJ2-7; D is uncertain. The CDR3 is 16 residues long. The V gene lost 4 bases and the J gene lost 0 bases, with 16 bases spanning the gap. Germline V gene sequence: CDR1 SGHDN, CDR2 FVKESK. CDR3: CASSPDFHLSSYEQYF. The CDR3 DNA reads TGTGCCAGCAGCCCTGATTTCCACCTTAGCTCCTACGAGCAGTACTTC. The variable domain in full, completed from reference TRBV14 and TRBJ2-7, reads EAGVTQFPSHSVIEKGQTVTLRCDPISGHDNLYWYRRVMGKEIKFLLHFVKESKQDESGMPNNRFLAERTGGTYSTLKVQPAELEDSGVYFCASSPDFHLSSYEQYFGPGTRLTVT.

The genes are TRBV19 and TRBJ1-2, with 10 bases identical to TRBD1. CDR3 length: 18 amino acids. Trimming removed 4 bases from V and 4 bases from J; junction bases left unmatched: 15. From germline, CDR1 is LNHDA and CDR2 SQIVND (reference sequence). The CDR3 coding sequence is TGTGCCAGTAGTACCCCGGGGTCGGGACAGGGGCATCTCTATGGCTACACCTTC. It yields the protein CASSTPGSGQGHLYGYTF.

The chain uses TRBV9 and TRBJ2-2; 10 positions agree with TRBD2. Germline V CDR1 and CDR2: SGDLS, YYNGEE. The CDR3 runs to 16 residues. After removal of 0 bases from V and 7 bases from J, the junction contained 6 bases not matched to a gene. CDR3 sequence reads: CASSVVLAGAFGELFF. DNA for the CDR3: TGTGCCAGCAGCGTAGTCCTAGCGGGGGCTTTCGGGGAGCTGTTTTTT.

The V gene is TRBV6-6, the J gene TRBJ1-6; 7 nucleotides align to TRBD1. Trimming removed 6 bases from V and 4 bases from J; junction bases left unmatched: 6. The CDR3 runs to 15 residues. Germline V CDR1 and CDR2: MNHNY, SVGAGI (reference sequence). The CDR3 loop is CASRQGSTYNSPLHF. The DNA for the CDR3 is TGTGCCAGCAGACAGGGGTCGACATATAATTCACCCCTCCACTTT.

The CDR3: CASSSLPSGDTGELFF. For the CDR3, the DNA is TGCGCCAGCAGTTCTCTCCCTAGCGGTGACACCGGGGAGCTGTTTTTT. The genes are TRBV5-1 and TRBJ2-2, with 7 bases that match TRBD2. There are 16 residues in the CDR3. The germline gives CDR1 SGHRS, CDR2 YFSETQ. J gave up 3 bases and V 5 bases, and 10 bases lay outside the gene matches.

The genes are TRBV2 and TRBJ1-5, with TRBD1 identical over 9 bases. This CDR3 contains 15 residues. Germline loops: CDR1 SNHLY, CDR2 FYNNEI. V trimming: 2 bases; J trimming: 7 bases; junction bases outside the gene matches: 6. This chain's CDR3 is CASSELGQGRQPQHF. CDR3 in DNA: TGTGCCAGCAGTGAATTAGGACAGGGGCGGCAGCCCCAGCATTTT.

The chain recombines TRBV11-3 with TRBJ1-2; D is uncertain. V lost 1 base to trimming and J lost 4 bases, with 10 bases between them. This CDR3 has 14 amino acids. Germline V gives CDR1 SGHNT, CDR2 YENEEA. Here the CDR3 reads CASSLVEGLYGYTF. CDR3 bases: TGTGCCAGCAGCTTAGTAGAGGGCCTCTATGGCTACACCTTC.

The chain's CDR3 is CASSQGLAANTGELFF. The CDR3, as DNA: TGTGCCAGCAGTCAAGGACTAGCGGCGAACACCGGGGAGCTGTTTTTT. V and J are TRBV11-2 and TRBJ2-2; 10 bases align to TRBD2. CDR1 is SGHAT, CDR2 FQNNGV, per germline. J lost 0 bases, V lost 6 bases, and 4 bases had no gene match. The CDR3 length is 16 residues.

The rearrangement joins TRBV14 to TRBJ1-2, with 10 bases fitting TRBD1. There are 18 residues in the CDR3. V gave up 1 base and J gave up 0 bases; unmatched junction bases: 8. CDR1 SGHDN and CDR2 FVKESK come from the germline V gene. In nucleotides, the CDR3 is TGTGCCAGCAGCCAAGCGAGGACAGGGGGTAATTCTAACTATGGCTACACCTTC. Its translation: CASSQARTGGNSNYGYTF.

J is TRBJ1-1 and V is TRBV30; 7 bases are a match to TRBD1. The CDR3 has 12 residues. From germline, CDR1 is GTSNPN and CDR2 SVGIG (reference sequence). With V trimmed by 7 bases and J by 5 bases, 7 bases remained unmatched. In DNA form, the CDR3 reads TGTGCCTTGAGGGGGCTAGGGACTGAAGCTTTCTTT. Translated, it gives CALRGLGTEAFF.

The chain combines TRBV7-2 with TRBJ2-7; D ambiguous. The CDR3 runs 11 residues. Trimming left V 5 bases short and J 2 bases short, with 4 bases between. CDR1 is SGHTA and CDR2 is FQGNSA in the germline V gene. CDR3 amino acids: CASSQAYEQYF. The CDR3 DNA reads TGTGCCAGCAGCCAGGCCTACGAGCAGTACTTC.

V and J are TRBV25-1 and TRBJ2-1; 10 bases are shared with TRBD2. Germline CDR1 is MGHDK and CDR2 is SYGVNS. The CDR3 sequence is 15 residues long. Trimming took 7 bases from V and 4 from J; bases not matched to a gene: 7. This CDR3 is CASKARTSGYNEQFF. Written as DNA, the CDR3 is TGTGCCAGCAAGGCTAGGACTAGCGGATACAATGAGCAGTTCTTC.

The rearrangement links TRBV28 to TRBJ1-3, with D possibly TRBD1 on 5 matching bases. Looked up from germline, CDR1 is MDHEN and CDR2 is SYDVKM. V lost 2 bases, J lost 0 bases, and 11 bases lay in between. CDR3 length equals 16 residues. The CDR3 spells CASSLLRQGSGNTIYF. The CDR3 coding sequence is TGTGCCAGCAGTTTACTCCGCCAGGGCTCTGGAAACACCATATATTTT.

CDR3 in DNA: TGTGCCAGCAGCTTAGAGGTAGCGGTCTCCTACAATGAGCAGTTCTTC. This translates into CASSLEVAVSYNEQFF. The chain has TRBV7-2 and TRBJ2-1; a possible D gene is TRBD2 (6 bases). The CDR3 spans 16 residues. Germline loops: CDR1 SGHTA, CDR2 FQGNSA. V lost 1 base to trimming and J lost 0 bases, with 10 bases between them. Together with reference TRBV7-2 and TRBJ2-1, the CDR3 gives the full variable domain: GAGVSQSPSNKVTEKGKDVELRCDPISGHTALYWYRQSLGQGLEFLIYFQGNSAPDKSGLPSDRFSAERTGGSVSTLTIQRTQQEDSAVYLCASSLEVAVSYNEQFFGPGTRLTVL.

This sequence joins TRBV5-4 and TRBJ2-5; 8 nucleotides align to TRBD2. V lost 6 bases, J lost 5 bases, and 6 bases stayed unmatched. The germline gives CDR1 SGHNT, CDR2 YYREEE (reference sequence). This CDR3 is built from 13 residues. Here the CDR3 reads CASKAGGKETQYF. CDR3 sequence (DNA): TGTGCCAGCAAGGCGGGGGGAAAGGAGACCCAGTACTTC.

V usage is TRBV6-5 and J usage is TRBJ1-5; perhaps TRBD1 as D (5 bases). Germline assignment: CDR1 MNHEY and CDR2 SVGAGI. The CDR3 loop spans 15 amino acids. Trimming shortened V by 5 bases and J by 0 bases, and 11 bases separated the two germline ends. As DNA, the CDR3 is TGTGCCAGCAGTATCGGACACTATAGCAATCAGCCCCAGCATTTT. This sequence encodes CASSIGHYSNQPQHF.

The chain recombines TRBV4-3 with TRBJ2-1; possibly TRBD2 for D (5 bases). Trimming took 1 base from V and 10 from J, leaving 14 bases between them. Germline V lookup: CDR1 LGHNA, CDR2 YSLEER. The CDR3 is made up of 14 amino acids. CDR3 coding DNA: TGCGCCAGCAGCCAAGGTGGTAGCGTAGGCGAGCAGTTCTTC. Its translation is CASSQGGSVGEQFF.

The V and J genes are TRBV5-5 and TRBJ1-5; no clear D gene. The CDR3 length is 14 residues. V was pared by 0 bases and J by 3 bases, with 7 bases between. CDR1 and CDR2 (germline): SGHKS, YYEKEE (reference sequence). CDR3 loop: CASSLGEFNQPQHF. The CDR3 DNA sequence: TGTGCCAGCAGCTTGGGAGAGTTCAATCAGCCCCAGCATTTT.

This rearrangement joins TRBV6-1 to TRBJ2-2; 10 bases are a match to TRBD1. J lost 4 bases, V lost 3 bases, and 5 bases had no gene match. Germline V gene lookup returns CDR1 MNHNS and CDR2 SASEGT. This CDR3 is built from 16 residues. The CDR3 DNA reads as TGTGCCAGCAGTGACAGACAGGGGGCTTTCACCGGGGAGCTGTTTTTT. The encoded protein is CASSDRQGAFTGELFF.

The V gene is TRBV7-2, the J gene TRBJ1-1; no firm D call. This CDR3 spans 14 amino acids. CDR1 SGHTA and CDR2 FQGNSA come from the germline V gene. V lost 1 base to trimming and J lost 1 base, with 7 bases between them. CDR3 nucleotides: TGTGCCAGCAGCTTAGTGTCCCAGAACACTGAAGCTTTCTTT. Translated: CASSLVSQNTEAFF.

The chain is built from TRBV4-1 and TRBJ1-1; D remains ambiguous. Between the trimmed V and J ends, which lost 1 base and 4 bases, there was a span of 13 bases. The CDR3 runs to 15 residues. The germline V gene has CDR1 MGHRA and CDR2 YSYEKL. The CDR3: CASSQVLEGGTEAFF. The CDR3 DNA sequence: TGCGCCAGCAGCCAAGTTCTCGAGGGAGGCACTGAAGCTTTCTTT.

The chain couples TRBV15 to TRBJ2-1; 8 bases map to TRBD2. CDR3 length equals 15 residues. Germline V CDR1 and CDR2: LNHNV, YYDKDF (reference sequence). V was pared by 1 base and J by 10 bases, with 9 bases of the junction left unmatched. The CDR3 nucleotides are TGTGCCACCAGCAGAGGCGGACTAGCCCTTGGGGAGCAGTTCTTC. Its protein is CATSRGGLALGEQFF.

This sequence joins TRBV6-5 and TRBJ2-5; TRBD2 matches 8 bases. CDR3 length: 14 residues. Trimming removed 8 bases from V and 5 bases from J; junction bases left unmatched: 10. Germline V gene sequence: CDR1 MNHEY, CDR2 SVGAGI. CDR3 residues: CASGVSGGRETQYF. In DNA form, the CDR3 reads TGTGCCAGCGGCGTGAGCGGGGGCCGGGAGACCCAGTACTTC.